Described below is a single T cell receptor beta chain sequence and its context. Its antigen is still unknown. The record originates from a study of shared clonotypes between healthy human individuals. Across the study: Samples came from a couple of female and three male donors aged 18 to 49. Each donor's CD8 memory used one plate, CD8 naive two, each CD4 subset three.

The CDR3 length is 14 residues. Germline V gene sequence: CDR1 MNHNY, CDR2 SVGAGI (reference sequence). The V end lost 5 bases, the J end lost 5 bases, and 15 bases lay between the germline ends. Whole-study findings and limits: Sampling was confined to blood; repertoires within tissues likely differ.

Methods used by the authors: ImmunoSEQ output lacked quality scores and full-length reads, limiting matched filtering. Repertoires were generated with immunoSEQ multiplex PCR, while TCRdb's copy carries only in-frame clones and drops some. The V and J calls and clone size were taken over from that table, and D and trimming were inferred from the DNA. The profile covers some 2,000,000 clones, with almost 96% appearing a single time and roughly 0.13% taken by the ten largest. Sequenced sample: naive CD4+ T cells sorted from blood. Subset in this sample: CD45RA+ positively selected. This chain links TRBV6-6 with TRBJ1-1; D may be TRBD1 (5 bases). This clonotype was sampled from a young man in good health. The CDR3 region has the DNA TGTGCCAGCAGTCAGAATACAGGACGGACTGAAGCTTTCTTT. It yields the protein CASSQNTGRTEAFF.